This TCR beta chain appears in the sequencing data of a study of tumor-infiltrating lymphocytes in primary liver carcinoma (dated by TCRdb to about 2017). Background for the entire study: Surgical resection was performed in China between November 2015 and 2016 on a handful of patients with histopathologically diagnosed primary liver carcinoma. The five patients, three men and two women aged 30 to 69 years, had hepatocellular carcinoma (four) or combined HCC and intrahepatic cholangiocarcinoma (one). Tumors of the five patients were stage T1-T3 N0M0 with maximum diameters of roughly 4.2 to 11 cm. Each sample produced about 3.5 to 8 million productive TCRbeta reads, and read depth showed no significant difference between tissue types. TCRbeta repertoire sequencing, expression microarrays and whole-exome sequencing were combined in the study across five regions of each liver tumor, with adjacent normal tissue and blood also included. A total of 35 specimens from 5 patients underwent TCRbeta repertoire sequencing, comprising 25 or so tumor regions, 5 adjacent noncancerous liver tissues and 5 peripheral blood samples. High reproducibility was observed for the technical replicate repertoires, with mean shared-clone rates around 0.89 and correlation coefficients above 0.95. General findings and caveats noted by the study authors: Because the samples were bulk and unsorted, CD4+ and CD8+ T cell repertoires could not be compared. Only the TCR beta chain was sequenced, so true repertoire diversity is likely underestimated because unpaired alpha chains were not captured. A significantly larger repertoire fraction was made up by the top 250 clones in tumors than in blood (p = 0.039). Pairs of tumor regions showed greater repertoire overlap (mean about 36%) than tumor-adjacent pairs (17%) or tumor-blood pairs (roughly 14%), which is consistent with antigen-driven expansion. The study included only four to six patients, and the authors note findings should be validated in a larger study.

Using a constant-region primer and ProtoScript II reverse transcriptase, TCRbeta-specific cDNA was reverse-transcribed from roughly 500 ng total RNA. Three nested multiplex PCR rounds, following a slightly modified ARM-PCR procedure, were used to build the TCRbeta libraries. Each of the first two PCR rounds ran for approximately 9 cycles using multiplex TRBV1-TRBV30 forward primers together with a Cbeta reverse primer. Sample barcodes and Illumina adapters were attached in a final 25-cycle PCR using Deep VentR polymerase. Before sequencing, amplicons of 200-500 bp were gel-purified using a QIAquick gel extraction kit. An Illumina HiSeq 2500 was used to sequence the TCRbeta amplicons, generating 250-bp paired-end reads. The paper's processing steps were these. Reads were quality-trimmed with Trimmomatic v0.33, and paired reads were merged with FLASH v1.2.11 to recover full CDR3 sequences. V, D and J germline segments were assigned to the rearranged TCRbeta sequences using MiGEC v1.2.1b. Clonotype statistics and Shannon-Wiener diversity indices were calculated with VDJtools v1.0.0. Except for diversity analysis, only the 250 most abundant clonotypes of each sample were used in subsequent analyses to reduce sampling bias. TCRdb's own reprocessing of the public reads used fastp at Q25 and MiXCR and kept productive beta chains. Rows are unified per CDR3 protein, each entry keeping the most common DNA and genes. These V and J calls rely on TCRdb rather than the paper's analysis. The sample table shows about 310,000 distinct CDR3 sequences, and around 50% are seen once. Clones ranked in the top ten supply approximately 17% of the sample.

About this clonotype: The antigen it binds to is not known. No quality values exist for individual bases; no much larger clone is one base distant.

From cysteine to phenylalanine, the CDR3 is 13 amino acids long. CDR3 DNA is the only sequence kept; it has 39 bases, read in frame from the first base. Compared with germline, V lacks 6 bases and J lacks 5 bases; bases without a gene match: 4. RNA from unsorted whole blood was extracted with TRIzol reagent, and germline DNA was obtained with the DNeasy Blood & Tissue kit. Chronic HBV infection was present in the patients, and the patients were treatment-naive at sampling. Before surgery, approximately 4 milliliters of peripheral blood were drawn into K2EDTA tubes. Here the chain combines TRBV12-3 or TRBV12-4 and TRBJ2-1; the junction holds 7 bases that match TRBD1. The specimen was peripheral blood. The sequence was collected from a woman aged 25 to 39 with primary liver carcinoma and hepatitis B virus infection. The CDR3 in this case is CASRPQGNNEQFF. The DNA reads TGTGCCAGCAGGCCACAGGGGAACAATGAGCAGTTCTTC.